A selection of T cell receptor beta chains follows, all from one sample in a study of naive and memory T cell subsets. MiXCR, applied by TCRdb to the 5' RACE reads, yields one record per CDR3 protein. The table includes roughly 56,000 distinct CDR3 sequences, approximately 7.2% detected once. The receptors were gathered from a male donor in good health. Both conserved end residues are part of each CDR3. Each record gives: V gene, CDR3 protein.

>TRBV29-1
CSVEDRTASANYGYTF
>TRBV30
CAWVGVEAFF
>TRBV27
CASKAGNSYEQYF
>TRBV27
CASRGQGAIETQYF
>TRBV12-3/TRBV12-4
CASSAEAVYEQYF
>TRBV5-5
CASSLEGQGYGYTF
>TRBV6-5
CATMGSGYEQYF
>TRBV7-2
CASSLAAGTAYTEQFF
>TRBV7-9
CASSPDSIWTETYEQYF
>TRBV6-5
CASSTTSGRVDTQYF
>TRBV4-2
CASSQPRGMNTEAFF
>TRBV10-3
CATTAVAPNEQFF
>TRBV3-1
CASSQDFAGRVKYF
>TRBV2
CASSEANTEAFF
>TRBV7-9
CASSLGVGSGTKNTGELFF
>TRBV29-1
CSVKGDRVYDYGYTF
>TRBV5-4
CASSLRTQETQYF
>TRBV6-6
CASSSTGTVTYEQYF
>TRBV5-1
CASSSPGELFF
>TRBV6-5
CASSYSAGAVNEQFF